One sample yielded the 15 T cell receptor beta chains listed below, sequenced in a study of Ad26.COV2.S vaccination and SARS-CoV-2 variants. Indicated treatment: around 19 received Ad26.COV2.S at low or high dose, single or two shots; about 5 received placebo; per-sample allocation not given. Material that was analyzed had been drawn on day 63 after the first vaccine or placebo injection. Method: immunoSEQ multiplex PCR; TCRdb's copy keeps in-frame clones and lacks some. The data contain roughly 300,000 clones, around 89% of them singletons. The specimen was peripheral blood, collected in a trial of Ad26.COV2.S vaccine versus placebo. The origin of the receptors is a person between 18 and 59 years old who received the Ad26.COV2.S COVID-19 vaccine or a placebo.

This sequence joins TRBV7-2 and TRBJ2-7; D unclear. Per the germline V gene, CDR1 is SGHTA and CDR2 is FQGNSA. The CDR3 runs to 14 residues. The germline V and J ends were trimmed by 2 bases and 2 bases, with 10 bases remaining between them. The CDR3 sequence: CASSLRPGPYEQYF. The CDR3 DNA follows: TGTGCCAGCAGCTTACGGCCGGGTCCCTACGAGCAGTACTTC. The variable domain in full, with the rest retrieved from reference TRBV7-2 and TRBJ2-7, is GAGVSQSPSNKVTEKGKDVELRCDPISGHTALYWYRQSLGQGLEFLIYFQGNSAPDKSGLPSDRFSAERTGGSVSTLTIQRTQQEDSAVYLCASSLRPGPYEQYFGPGTRLTVT.

The rearrangement joins TRBV18 to TRBJ1-2; D remains ambiguous. Per germline, CDR1 KGHSH and CDR2 LQKENI. The CDR3 totals 13 residues. V was clipped by 2 bases and J by 4 bases, with 8 bases between them. The DNA for the CDR3 is TGTGCCAGCTCACCAACCGAGACCTATGGCTACACCTTC. Its translation is CASSPTETYGYTF.

The chain has TRBV6-5 and TRBJ2-5, with D possibly TRBD2 on 5 matching bases. This CDR3 region has 15 residues. V was pared by 4 bases and J by 2 bases, with 14 bases between. Per the germline V gene, CDR1 is MNHEY and CDR2 is SVGAGI. The CDR3 region is CASSSPRRRQETQYF. The CDR3 DNA reads TGTGCCAGCAGTTCCCCCCGGAGGAGGCAAGAGACCCAGTACTTC.

Remarks on this clone: A junction end diverges from the germline sequence, so it may reflect a read error. This chain links TRBV9 with TRBJ1-2; no definite D call. CDR1 and CDR2 from the germline V gene are SGDLS and YYNGEE. This CDR3 has 13 residues. The CDR3 is CASSVGLGYGYTF. CDR3 sequence (DNA): TGTGCCAGCAGTGTAGGGCTAGGCTATGGCTACACCTTC. Full variable domain (missing parts from reference TRBV9 and TRBJ1-2): DSGVTQTPKHLITATGQRVTLRCSPRSGDLSVYWYQQSLDQGLQFLIQYYNGEERAKGNILERFSAQQFPDLHSELNLSSLELGDSALYFCASSVGLGYGYTFGSGTRLTVV.

The chain is built from TRBV5-4 and TRBJ2-7, with D uncertain. The CDR3 runs 12 residues. The V end lost 4 bases, the J end lost 7 bases, and 12 bases lay between the germline ends. Germline loops: CDR1 SGHNT, CDR2 YYREEE (reference sequence). CDR3 sequence: CASSITSSEQYF. CDR3 coding DNA: TGTGCCAGCAGCATTACCTCTTCGGAGCAGTACTTC.

The J gene is TRBJ1-2, the V gene TRBV15, with a possible D match to TRBD1 (6 bases). Trimming shortened V by 5 bases and J by 4 bases, and 11 bases separated the two germline ends. The CDR3 covers 13 residues. Germline lookup yields CDR1 LNHNV and CDR2 YYDKDF (reference sequence). CDR3: CATSGGGGYGYTF. The CDR3 DNA is TGTGCCACCAGCGGAGGGGGAGGCTATGGCTACACCTTC.

The genes are TRBV7-2 and TRBJ2-7; 9 positions agree with TRBD2. J gave up 2 bases and V 5 bases, and 1 base lay outside the gene matches. CDR1 is SGHTA and CDR2 is FQGNSA in the germline V gene. This CDR3 is built from 13 residues. The CDR3 sequence: CASSPSGTYEQYF. The DNA for the CDR3 is TGTGCCAGCAGCCCTAGCGGGACCTACGAGCAGTACTTC. Combining the CDR3 with reference TRBV7-2 and TRBJ2-7 gives the whole variable domain GAGVSQSPSNKVTEKGKDVELRCDPISGHTALYWYRQSLGQGLEFLIYFQGNSAPDKSGLPSDRFSAERTGGSVSTLTIQRTQQEDSAVYLCASSPSGTYEQYFGPGTRLTVT.

The V gene is TRBV7-9, the J gene TRBJ1-2, with D perhaps matching TRBD1 (5 bases). Germline V gene lookup returns CDR1 SEHNR and CDR2 FQNEAQ (reference sequence). This CDR3 contains 12 residues. V lost 1 base and J lost 6, with 6 bases in between. The CDR3: CASSLGRDGYTF. The CDR3 DNA follows: TGTGCCAGCAGCTTAGGCAGGGATGGCTACACCTTC.

The chain recombines TRBV7-2 with TRBJ2-5; D remains ambiguous. From germline, CDR1 is SGHTA and CDR2 FQGNSA. CDR3 size: 14 residues. V was pared by 1 base and J by 5 bases, with 11 bases between. CDR3 protein: CASSLDRPVETQYF. In DNA, the CDR3 is TGTGCCAGCAGCTTAGATCGGCCAGTGGAGACCCAGTACTTC.

This chain joins TRBV6-6 and TRBJ1-2, with D perhaps matching TRBD1 (6 bases). Germline-derived CDR1 and CDR2 are MNHNY and SVGAGI (reference sequence). The CDR3 has 14 amino acids. V lost 10 bases and J lost 4, with 19 bases in between. The CDR3 loop reads CAITSGAGRYGYTF. DNA of the CDR3: TGTGCCATTACCTCGGGGGCCGGGCGCTATGGCTACACCTTC.

The rearrangement joins TRBV6-5 to TRBJ1-5; possible D gene TRBD1, 6 bases. Trimming removed 0 bases at V and 7 bases at J, with 10 bases between. Germline V gene data show CDR1 as MNHEY and CDR2 as SVGAGI. CDR3 size: 14 residues. The CDR3, as DNA: TGTGCCAGCAGTTACTCCAGGGGATGGCAGCCCCAGCATTTT. It is translated as CASSYSRGWQPQHF.

The chain links TRBV9 to TRBJ2-1; 7 bases map to TRBD2. Per the germline V gene, CDR1 is SGDLS and CDR2 is YYNGEE. V shed 5 bases and J 5 bases; nucleotides not matched to a gene: 10. This CDR3 is 15 amino acids long. The CDR3 spells CASSISSGGHNEQFF. In DNA, the CDR3 is TGTGCCAGCAGTATCTCTTCGGGAGGACACAATGAGCAGTTCTTC.

The rearrangement uses TRBV9 and TRBJ1-3, with no clear D. The V gene's germline CDR1 is SGDLS and CDR2 YYNGEE. V was trimmed by 3 bases and J by 1 base, leaving 8 bases between them. The CDR3 runs to 14 residues. Written as DNA, the CDR3 is TGTGCCAGCAGCGCCCGCAGGTCTGGAAACACCATATATTTT. Protein: CASSARRSGNTIYF.

The CDR3 sequence is CASAGLLSTDTQYF. CDR3 bases: TGTGCCAGCGCCGGGCTATTGAGCACAGATACGCAGTATTTT. The chain combines TRBV25-1 with TRBJ2-3; D remains unclear. This CDR3 contains 14 residues. Trimming took off 8 bases at V and 0 bases at J, with 12 bases between the two ends. Germline V gene sequence: CDR1 MGHDK, CDR2 SYGVNS.

This chain links TRBV27 with TRBJ2-3, with 7 bases aligning to TRBD1. CDR1 and CDR2 (germline): MNHEY, SMNVEV (reference sequence). V was pared by 5 bases and J by 2 bases, with 10 bases of the junction left unmatched. This CDR3 comprises 16 residues. This chain's CDR3 is CASSGSSDRSTDTQYF. Here the CDR3 DNA reads TGTGCCAGCAGTGGTAGTTCGGACAGGTCCACAGATACGCAGTATTTT.